The 3 T cell receptor beta chains reported below all come from one sample, sequenced in a study of control samples from healthy donors and cancer patients. Produced via immunoSEQ multiplex PCR; TCRdb's table is partial and in-frame only. The sample includes about 71,000 clones, roughly nine tenths of them seen just once. The specimen was PBMCs. The receptor set was obtained from a man in his 60s with lung cancer.

As for this clone: Other DNA variants within this sample encode the same CDR3. The genes are TRBV11-2 and TRBJ2-1; a weak D match, TRBD1 (5 bases). Trimming cost V 0 bases and J 1 base, with 13 bases left between them. The CDR3 totals 17 residues. Germline V gives CDR1 SGHAT, CDR2 FQNNGV. The CDR3: CASSLDSRYRSYNEQFF. The DNA of the CDR3 is TGTGCCAGCAGCTTAGATTCCCGCTACAGGTCCTACAATGAGCAGTTCTTC. Supplemented by reference TRBV11-2 and TRBJ2-1, the full variable domain reads EAGVAQSPRYKIIEKRQSVAFWCNPISGHATLYWYQQILGQGPKLLIQFQNNGVVDDSQLPKDRFSAERLKGVDSTLKIQPAKLEDSAVYLCASSLDSRYRSYNEQFFGPGTRLTVL.

The chain has TRBV6-5 and TRBJ2-7, with 7 nucleotides matching TRBD1. Trimming cost V 6 bases and J 6 bases; bases outside gene matches: 8. The CDR3 contains 13 residues. Germline V lookup: CDR1 MNHEY, CDR2 SVGAGI. The CDR3 DNA reads TGTGCCAGCAGCTTGACAGGGTTTGGCGAGCAGTACTTC. Its protein product is CASSLTGFGEQYF.

The genes are TRBV6-5 and TRBJ1-2, with 8 bases fitting TRBD1. Germline V gives CDR1 MNHEY, CDR2 SVGAGI. V was pared by 4 bases and J by 3 bases, with 7 bases of the junction left unmatched. CDR3 length: 15 residues. Here the CDR3 DNA reads TGTGCCAGCAGTTTAGTGGGGGGACAGGACTATGGCTACACCTTC. As protein: CASSLVGGQDYGYTF.